This T cell receptor (beta chain) derives from a study of blood T cell repertoires in COVID-19. Whole-study context: There were acute and convalescent COVID-19 samples, and they came from the United States, Italy and Spain. T cells, B-cell-depleted T cells, or PBMCs supplied cDNA or gDNA.

Original processing methods: Estimation of nucleated cell counts relied on the amplification of reference gene primers. The assay was immunoSEQ multiplex PCR, and TCRdb's table has in-frame clones only and misses some. V, J and clone size derive from that table, while D and trimming were established from the DNA sequence. Among 200,000 or so clones listed, more than 70% were seen once. The CDR3 extends over 14 amino acids. From germline, CDR1 is MNHEY and CDR2 SVGAGI. Trimming took off 6 bases at V and 1 base at J, with 11 bases between the two ends. Seattle cases were enrolled at active infection and followed longitudinally.

This chain connects TRBV6-5 to TRBJ2-3; D is unclear. This clonotype was obtained from a man aged 50-60 years with COVID-19, enrolled during active disease. The sequenced sample consisted of peripheral blood. CDR3 protein: CASRFGGGTDTQYF. CDR3 in DNA: TGTGCCAGCAGATTCGGTGGAGGCACAGATACGCAGTATTTT.